The source of this T cell receptor beta chain is a study of neurological immune-mediated disorders. The study built sorted libraries from around 1 million CD4+ or CD8+ T cells. The germline CDR1 and CDR2 sequences are MNHEY and SMNVEV (reference sequence). Trimming took off 6 bases at V and 4 bases at J, with 12 bases between the two ends. The CDR3 contains 13 residues. Overall study results and limits: The repertoires of 18 of 34 multiple sclerosis patients fell into one related-CDR3 cluster (a possible signature) under phylogenetic grouping. No CDR3 amino acid sequences were shared by expanded clones across subjects, suggesting private repertoires in all groups.

As concerns this clonotype: Its antigen is undetermined.

A single record per CDR3 protein comes from TCRdb applying MiXCR to the 5' RACE reads. The profile covers roughly 10,000 distinct CDR3 sequences, with 20% to 25% appearing a single time and approximately 13% taken by the ten largest. The chain is built from TRBV27 and TRBJ1-2, with a tentative D call TRBD1 (5 bases). The sequence derives from a woman in her 40s with multiple sclerosis. The source material was CD8+ T cells from blood. The CDR3 region has the DNA TGTGCCAGCAGGGACACAGTTACCTATGGCTACACCTTC. As protein: CASRDTVTYGYTF.